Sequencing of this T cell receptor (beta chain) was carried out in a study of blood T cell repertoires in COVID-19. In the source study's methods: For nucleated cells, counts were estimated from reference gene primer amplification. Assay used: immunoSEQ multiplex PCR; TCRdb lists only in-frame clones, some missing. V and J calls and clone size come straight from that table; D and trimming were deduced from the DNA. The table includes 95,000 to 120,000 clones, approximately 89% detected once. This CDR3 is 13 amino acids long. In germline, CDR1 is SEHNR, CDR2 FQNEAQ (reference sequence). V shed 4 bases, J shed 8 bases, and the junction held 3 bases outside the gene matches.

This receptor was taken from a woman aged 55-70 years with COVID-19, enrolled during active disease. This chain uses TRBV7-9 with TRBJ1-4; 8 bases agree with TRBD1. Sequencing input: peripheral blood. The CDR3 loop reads CASSSTGEEKLFF. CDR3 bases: TGTGCCAGCAGCTCGACAGGGGAGGAAAAACTGTTTTTT. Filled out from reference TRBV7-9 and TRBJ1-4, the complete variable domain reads DTGVSQNPRHKITKRGQNVTFRCDPISEHNRLYWYRQTLGQGPEFLTYFQNEAQLEKSRLLSDRFSAERPKGSFSTLEIQRTEQGDSAMYLCASSSTGEEKLFFGSGTQLSVL.